The source of this TCR beta chain is a study of blood T cells in healthy people across ages. General study results and limits: Roughly linear declines in TCR beta diversity per million T cells occurred with age. Naive T cell percentage showed a strong correlation with TCR beta diversity.

Then a second PCR, running about 7 to 11 cycles, was carried out with a sample-barcoded 5' primer and a J-beta primer mix. Sequencing of every sample gave 3 million or more CDR3-containing paired-end reads. A single record per CDR3 protein comes from TCRdb applying MiXCR to the 5' RACE reads. In the table there are around 900,000 distinct CDR3 sequences, 51% of which are singletons. Each sample yielded at least 6.5 million isolated PBMCs. To note about this clonotype: Its antigen remains unidentified.

Looked up from germline, CDR1 is MNHEY and CDR2 is SMNVEV (reference sequence). There are 15 residues in the CDR3. J was trimmed by 4 bases and V by 7 bases; bases with no gene match: 12. This clonotype was obtained from a woman in her sixties in good health. The chain is built from TRBV27 and TRBJ1-2; the match to TRBD1 covers 7 bases. The sample comprised blood. CDR3 bases: TGTGCCAGCACCCCAATGGCGGACAGGAGCTATGGCTACACCTTC. Its protein is CASTPMADRSYGYTF.